The sequence of this TCR beta chain was determined in a study of blood T cell repertoires in COVID-19. Looking at the study overall: Acute and convalescent COVID-19 specimens originated in the United States, Italy and Spain. PBMCs, B-cell-depleted T cells, or T cells were the source of the cDNA or gDNA that made up the material.

Original analysis: How many nucleated cells were present was estimated from reference gene primer amplification. The table came from immunoSEQ multiplex PCR; TCRdb's copy has only in-frame clones and leaves some out. That table gives V, J and clone size, and the DNA gave D and trimming. Of some 180,000 clones listed, roughly 88% are singletons. The CDR3 runs to 18 residues. Per the germline V gene, CDR1 is MNHEY and CDR2 is SMNVEV (reference sequence). The V and J ends lost 8 bases and 3 bases respectively, with 28 bases between them. The TCR was taken from a human donor in a cohort sampled during active COVID-19. The chain couples TRBV27 to TRBJ1-1, with a possible D match to TRBD1 (5 bases). Sequenced material: peripheral blood. CDR3 bases: TGTGCCAGCCTAGAAGGGAGGGCTGGGGGGTGGAATTACACTGAAGCTTTCTTT. It encodes CASLEGRAGGWNYTEAFF.